These T cell receptor beta chains were read from a single sample in a study of CD4+ T cells in melanoma. Here immunoSEQ multiplex PCR was the method, and the copy in TCRdb shows in-frame clones only, minus some. The table lists approximately 20,000 clones, almost 85% of them singletons, with about 3.6% in the top ten. Source material: cells from a culture (not recorded whether cultured in vitro). Receptor source: a human donor with melanoma. Each CDR3 is given with its conserved first and last residue. D genes are given only for firm matches. Only part of the rows carry a size: once, few, many, or a class if the clone is expanded.

v_call: TRBV7-8; j_call: TRBJ1-5; d_call: .; cdr3_length: 15; clone_size: .; cdr3_aa: CASSLGITNNQPQHF; cdr3_nt: TGTGCCAGCAGCTTAGGTATAACGAACAATCAGCCCCAGCATTTT
v_call: TRBV21-1; j_call: TRBJ1-5; d_call: .; cdr3_length: 15; clone_size: .; cdr3_aa: CASSKVLGQNQPQHF; cdr3_nt: TGTGCCAGCAGCAAAGTTCTGGGGCAGAATCAGCCCCAGCATTTT
v_call: TRBV6-1; j_call: TRBJ1-5; d_call: TRBD1; cdr3_length: 16; clone_size: .; cdr3_aa: CASSEPGTGEGQPQHF; cdr3_nt: TGTGCCAGCAGTGAACCAGGGACAGGGGAAGGTCAGCCCCAGCATTTT
v_call: TRBV5-1; j_call: TRBJ2-1; d_call: .; cdr3_length: 14; clone_size: .; cdr3_aa: CASRSGETYNEQFF; cdr3_nt: TGCGCCAGCAGGTCGGGGGAAACCTACAATGAGCAGTTCTTC
v_call: TRBV7-7; j_call: TRBJ2-1; d_call: TRBD2; cdr3_length: 14; clone_size: .; cdr3_aa: CASSLTGGSNEQFF; cdr3_nt: TGTGCTAGCAGCTTAACGGGGGGAAGCAATGAGCAGTTCTTC
v_call: TRBV4-1; j_call: TRBJ2-1; d_call: TRBD2; cdr3_length: 17; clone_size: .; cdr3_aa: CASSQGRVPGGYNEQFF; cdr3_nt: TGCGCCAGCAGCCAAGGAAGGGTTCCGGGGGGGTACAATGAGCAGTTCTTC
v_call: TRBV5-1; j_call: TRBJ2-1; d_call: .; cdr3_length: 16; clone_size: .; cdr3_aa: CASSLVAGSSYNEQFF; cdr3_nt: TGCGCCAGCAGCTTGGTGGCGGGGAGCTCCTACAATGAGCAGTTCTTC
v_call: TRBV19; j_call: TRBJ2-4; d_call: TRBD2; cdr3_length: 16; clone_size: .; cdr3_aa: CASERGPGYSKNIQYF; cdr3_nt: TGTGCCAGCGAGCGGGGCCCAGGGTACTCCAAAAACATTCAGTACTTC
v_call: TRBV2; j_call: TRBJ2-7; d_call: TRBD2; cdr3_length: 14; clone_size: .; cdr3_aa: CASQTSGLIYEQYF; cdr3_nt: TGTGCCAGCCAGACTAGCGGGCTCATCTACGAGCAGTACTTC
v_call: TRBV27; j_call: TRBJ2-5; d_call: .; cdr3_length: 14; clone_size: medium-sized; cdr3_aa: CASSSQRFRETQYF; cdr3_nt: TGTGCCAGCAGTTCACAGAGGTTTCGGGAGACCCAGTACTTC
v_call: TRBV4-1; j_call: TRBJ2-7; d_call: .; cdr3_length: 16; clone_size: once; cdr3_aa: CASSQLRQRPSYEQYF; cdr3_nt: TGCGCCAGCAGCCAACTAAGACAGCGTCCTTCCTACGAGCAGTACTTC
v_call: TRBV11-2; j_call: TRBJ1-2; d_call: .; cdr3_length: 14; clone_size: .; cdr3_aa: CASSLENWSYGYTF; cdr3_nt: TGTGCCAGCAGCTTAGAAAACTGGAGCTATGGCTACACCTTC
v_call: TRBV19; j_call: TRBJ1-5; d_call: TRBD1; cdr3_length: 16; clone_size: .; cdr3_aa: CASSLISGTGIQPQHF; cdr3_nt: TGTGCCAGTAGCCTTATCTCCGGGACAGGGATTCAGCCCCAGCATTTT
v_call: TRBV5-1; j_call: TRBJ1-5; d_call: .; cdr3_length: 14; clone_size: .; cdr3_aa: CASSLGPPNQPQHF; cdr3_nt: TGCGCCAGCAGCTTGGGACCGCCCAATCAGCCCCAGCATTTT
v_call: TRBV19; j_call: TRBJ2-5; d_call: TRBD2; cdr3_length: 18; clone_size: .; cdr3_aa: CASSRIRRLAGIGETQYF; cdr3_nt: TGTGCCAGTAGTAGGATACGAAGACTAGCGGGGATTGGAGAGACCCAGTACTTC
v_call: TRBV18; j_call: TRBJ1-1; d_call: TRBD1; cdr3_length: 15; clone_size: .; cdr3_aa: CASSPLQGMNTEAFF; cdr3_nt: TGTGCCAGCTCACCCCTACAGGGGATGAACACTGAAGCTTTCTTT
v_call: TRBV2; j_call: TRBJ1-1; d_call: TRBD1; cdr3_length: 14; clone_size: once; cdr3_aa: CASSGTGGDTEAFF; cdr3_nt: TGTGCCAGCAGCGGGACAGGGGGAGATACTGAAGCTTTCTTT
v_call: TRBV5-6; j_call: TRBJ1-4; d_call: .; cdr3_length: 19; clone_size: .; cdr3_aa: CASSLYRDIGHATNEKLFF; cdr3_nt: TGTGCCAGCAGCTTATACCGGGACATTGGGCATGCAACTAATGAAAAACTGTTTTTT
v_call: TRBV6-1; j_call: TRBJ2-2; d_call: TRBD1; cdr3_length: 15; clone_size: .; cdr3_aa: CASRGWDRGTGELFF; cdr3_nt: TGTGCCAGCAGGGGGTGGGACAGGGGTACCGGGGAGCTGTTTTTT
v_call: TRBV6-5; j_call: TRBJ2-1; d_call: TRBD1; cdr3_length: 16; clone_size: .; cdr3_aa: CASSSLGTGVYNEQFF; cdr3_nt: TGTGCCAGCAGTTCGCTTGGGACAGGGGTCTACAATGAGCAGTTCTTC
v_call: TRBV9; j_call: TRBJ1-1; d_call: .; cdr3_length: 13; clone_size: .; cdr3_aa: CASSVGPFNEAFF; cdr3_nt: TGTGCCAGCAGCGTGGGGCCATTCAATGAAGCTTTCTTT
v_call: TRBV11-2; j_call: TRBJ1-3; d_call: .; cdr3_length: 14; clone_size: .; cdr3_aa: CASSLAFSGNTIYF; cdr3_nt: TGTGCCAGCAGCTTAGCCTTCTCTGGAAACACCATATATTTT
v_call: TRBV19; j_call: TRBJ2-3; d_call: TRBD2; cdr3_length: 18; clone_size: .; cdr3_aa: CASSKVGTSGTSTDTQYF; cdr3_nt: TGTGCCAGTAGTAAGGTGGGGACTAGCGGGACAAGCACAGATACGCAGTATTTT
v_call: TRBV7-9; j_call: TRBJ1-4; d_call: .; cdr3_length: 14; clone_size: .; cdr3_aa: CASSLGRSKSGAIF; cdr3_nt: TGTGCCAGCAGCTTAGGCAGGTCCAAGTCGGGGGCGATTTTT
v_call: TRBV27; j_call: TRBJ2-5; d_call: TRBD2; cdr3_length: 15; clone_size: .; cdr3_aa: CASSFLADLQETQYF; cdr3_nt: TGTGCCAGCAGTTTTCTAGCGGACCTCCAAGAGACCCAGTACTTC
v_call: TRBV19; j_call: TRBJ1-2; d_call: .; cdr3_length: 13; clone_size: once; cdr3_aa: CASRTGSPYGYTF; cdr3_nt: TGTGCCAGTAGGACAGGAAGCCCCTATGGCTACACCTTC
v_call: TRBV19; j_call: TRBJ2-7; d_call: .; cdr3_length: 15; clone_size: .; cdr3_aa: CASSSPRDGSYEQYF; cdr3_nt: TGTGCCAGTAGTAGCCCCCGGGACGGGTCCTACGAGCAGTACTTC
v_call: TRBV6-1; j_call: TRBJ1-6; d_call: .; cdr3_length: 18; clone_size: .; cdr3_aa: CASSEISRASSYNSPLHF; cdr3_nt: TGTGCCAGCAGTGAAATCTCGAGGGCTAGCTCCTATAATTCACCCCTCCACTTT
v_call: TRBV4-1; j_call: TRBJ2-3; d_call: .; cdr3_length: 13; clone_size: once; cdr3_aa: CASSQVVVDTQYF; cdr3_nt: TGCGCCAGCAGCCAAGTGGTAGTGGATACGCAGTATTTT
v_call: TRBV11-2; j_call: TRBJ2-5; d_call: .; cdr3_length: 14; clone_size: few; cdr3_aa: CASSPGRTQETQYF; cdr3_nt: TGTGCCAGCAGCCCGGGACGGACCCAAGAGACCCAGTACTTC
v_call: TRBV27; j_call: TRBJ2-7; d_call: TRBD2; cdr3_length: 15; clone_size: .; cdr3_aa: CASSSGRGRTDEQYF; cdr3_nt: TGTGCCAGCAGTTCAGGGAGGGGACGGACCGACGAGCAGTACTTC
v_call: TRBV6-1; j_call: TRBJ1-1; d_call: .; cdr3_length: 14; clone_size: .; cdr3_aa: CASSDGRRNTEAFF; cdr3_nt: TGTGCCAGCAGTGACGGACGGAGGAACACTGAAGCTTTCTTT
v_call: TRBV6-7; j_call: TRBJ2-6; d_call: .; cdr3_length: 17; clone_size: .; cdr3_aa: CASSDGYLQSRANVLTF; cdr3_nt: TGTGCCAGCAGTGATGGGTATTTACAAAGTCGGGCCAACGTCCTGACTTTC
v_call: TRBV6-1; j_call: TRBJ1-2; d_call: TRBD1; cdr3_length: 14; clone_size: .; cdr3_aa: CASSEGQTNYGYTF; cdr3_nt: TGTGCCAGCAGTGAGGGACAGACCAACTATGGCTACACCTTC
v_call: TRBV30; j_call: TRBJ2-2; d_call: TRBD2; cdr3_length: 18; clone_size: .; cdr3_aa: CAWSSARGTIWNTGELFF; cdr3_nt: TGTGCCTGGAGTTCCGCGCGGGGGACGATTTGGAACACCGGGGAGCTGTTTTTT
v_call: TRBV11-2; j_call: TRBJ1-5; d_call: TRBD1; cdr3_length: 17; clone_size: .; cdr3_aa: CASSSSQGSSSNQPQHF; cdr3_nt: TGTGCCAGCAGCTCTTCACAGGGGAGTAGTAGCAATCAGCCCCAGCATTTT
v_call: TRBV27; j_call: TRBJ1-4; d_call: TRBD1; cdr3_length: 19; clone_size: .; cdr3_aa: CASSLNRDRGDVRDEKLFF; cdr3_nt: TGTGCCAGCAGTTTAAACAGGGACAGGGGGGATGTACGAGATGAAAAACTGTTTTTT
v_call: TRBV4-2; j_call: TRBJ2-3; d_call: TRBD2; cdr3_length: 17; clone_size: .; cdr3_aa: CASSPAQTSGATDTQYF; cdr3_nt: TGTGCCAGCAGCCCAGCCCAAACTAGCGGGGCCACAGATACGCAGTATTTT
v_call: TRBV4-2; j_call: TRBJ2-1; d_call: TRBD1; cdr3_length: 17; clone_size: once; cdr3_aa: CASSQVLGQGNNNEQFF; cdr3_nt: TGTGCCAGCAGCCAAGTCCTGGGACAGGGGAACAACAATGAGCAGTTCTTC
v_call: TRBV13; j_call: TRBJ2-3; d_call: TRBD2; cdr3_length: 15; clone_size: .; cdr3_aa: CASSAERGGKYTQYF; cdr3_nt: TGTGCCAGCAGCGCTGAGCGGGGGGGGAAATATACGCAGTATTTT
v_call: TRBV10-3; j_call: TRBJ1-3; d_call: .; cdr3_length: 14; clone_size: once; cdr3_aa: CAISRQPPGNTIYF; cdr3_nt: TGTGCCATCAGCCGACAGCCGCCTGGAAACACCATATATTTT